This note documents a single T cell receptor beta chain sequence. Its antigen is undetermined. Sequencing was performed with immunoSEQ multiplex PCR; in TCRdb, only in-frame clones are kept and a portion is missing. The repertoire holds around 46,000 clones, more than 70% seen once, with about 2.4% in the top ten. V shed 5 bases, J shed 8 bases, and the junction held 12 bases outside the gene matches. Germline-derived CDR1 and CDR2 are LNHDA and SQIVND (reference sequence). The CDR3 has 17 residues. These data come from a study of OX40 agonist ivuxolimab in advanced cancers. On the study more broadly: Patients undergoing dose escalation presented with hepatocellular carcinoma, melanoma, renal cell or head and neck cancer. The study, taken as a whole, reports: The antigen specificity of the peripheral T cells (those that were expanded) was not determined.

The chain has TRBV19 and TRBJ2-3, with 14 bases identical to TRBD2. This TCR derives from an adult with an advanced solid tumor such as melanoma, head and neck, liver or kidney cancer. The sequenced sample was CD4+ or CD8+ T cells sorted from blood, obtained in a trial of the OX40 agonist ivuxolimab. The CDR3 region is CASSPGLAGGPLGTQYF. The CDR3, as DNA: TGTGCCAGTAGTCCCGGACTAGCGGGAGGCCCGCTGGGTACGCAGTATTTT. Using reference TRBV19 and TRBJ2-3 for the parts outside the CDR3, the full variable domain is DGGITQSPKYLFRKEGQNVTLSCEQNLNHDAMYWYRQDPGQGLRLIYYSQIVNDFQKGDIAEGYSVSREKKESFPLTVTSAQKNPTAFYLCASSPGLAGGPLGTQYFGPGTRLTVL.